These 2 T cell receptor beta chains were all obtained from the same sample, sequenced in a study of identical twins. TCRdb recomputed calls from the 5' RACE reads with MiXCR, one row per CDR3 protein. The table includes about 660,000 distinct CDR3 sequences, less than 10% detected once. These same records also appear under a second study, on yellow fever vaccine responses in identical twins.

Source material: PBMCs. Receptors originate from a young woman in good health.

V gene TRBV15 combines with J gene TRBJ2-1, with D tentatively TRBD1 or TRBD2 (6 bases each). Germline CDR1 and CDR2: LNHNV and YYDKDF (reference sequence). Trimming took off 1 base at V and 8 bases at J, with 18 bases between the two ends. CDR3 length: 16 amino acids. The CDR3 DNA follows: TGTGCCACCAGCAGAGGGGGGCTAGCCCGGAGGGATGAGCAGTTCTTC. Amino acid sequence: CATSRGGLARRDEQFF.

V is TRBV30 and J is TRBJ2-5, with 7 bases fitting TRBD1. V dropped 0 bases and J dropped 1; count of bases not matched to a gene: 5. The CDR3 loop spans 15 amino acids. Germline CDR1 reads GTSNPN; CDR2 reads SVGIG (reference sequence). The CDR3 spells CAWSVSGGLQETQYF. As DNA, the CDR3 is TGTGCCTGGAGTGTATCAGGGGGTCTCCAAGAGACCCAGTACTTC.